The 32 T cell receptor beta chains below were found in one sample sequenced in a study of human T cells and chemical hapten exposure. The authors extracted total RNA from unfractionated whole blood. Individual cDNA molecules had unique molecular identifiers attached to them by the library. TCRdb redid the calling of the reads with MiXCR, one entry per CDR3 protein. The table lists about 120,000 distinct CDR3 sequences, 6.5% to 10% of them singletons. The specimen was whole blood. The receptor set was obtained from a human donor in good health. Some clones in this sample may be carry-over from other donors' samples.

This chain connects TRBV2 to TRBJ2-5; D perhaps matches TRBD1 (6 bases). This CDR3 is built from 15 residues. Germline V gene lookup returns CDR1 SNHLY and CDR2 FYNNEI. Trimming left V 6 bases short and J 1 base short, with 15 bases between. CDR3 residues: CASSRLNRVQETQYF. The CDR3 DNA reads TGTGCCAGCAGCAGACTTAACAGGGTCCAAGAGACCCAGTACTTC.

This clonotype was counted ten times or more. This chain uses TRBV14 with TRBJ1-1; D is possibly TRBD1 (5 bases). This CDR3 has 14 amino acids. Germline CDR1 is SGHDN and CDR2 is FVKESK. Trimming pared 0 bases from V and 5 bases from J, leaving 10 bases between. This CDR3 reads CASSQEQGGTEAFF. In nucleotides, the CDR3 is TGTGCCAGCAGCCAAGAGCAGGGCGGTACTGAAGCTTTCTTT.

This clonotype appeared many times. The genes are TRBV28 and TRBJ1-2; 12 nucleotides align to TRBD1. CDR1 and CDR2 from the germline V gene are MDHEN and SYDVKM. Losses at the gene ends were 3 bases for V and 7 bases for J; bases not matched to a gene: 15. The CDR3 has 18 residues. CDR3 sequence reads: CASSLFDGTGGRLGGYTF. Here the CDR3 DNA reads TGTGCCAGCAGTTTGTTTGATGGGACAGGGGGCCGACTGGGTGGCTACACCTTC.

V is TRBV15 and J is TRBJ1-6, with a weak D call TRBD1 (5 bases). CDR3 length equals 15 residues. The V end was cut by 8 bases, the J end by 10 bases, with 21 bases between. Germline V lookup: CDR1 LNHNV, CDR2 YYDKDF (reference sequence). CDR3 region: CATGAEGSQVSPLHF. CDR3 nucleotide sequence: TGTGCCACCGGGGCAGAGGGGTCGCAGGTATCACCCCTCCACTTT.

This clonotype appeared many times. J is TRBJ2-6 and V is TRBV4-2; D is undetermined. Trimming cost V 1 base and J 0 bases, with 13 bases left between them. Germline loops: CDR1 LGHNA, CDR2 YNFKEQ. The CDR3 spans 18 residues. The CDR3 DNA sequence: TGTGCCAGCAGCCAAGTCCCAGTTTCCTCCTCTGGGGCCAACGTCCTGACTTTC. Its protein is CASSQVPVSSSGANVLTF.

This clonotype was counted ten times or more. The chain carries TRBV27 and TRBJ1-4; 7 bases map to TRBD1. The V gene end was trimmed by 4 bases and the J gene end by 8 bases; junction bases not matched to a gene: 13. Germline V lookup: CDR1 MNHEY, CDR2 SMNVEV (reference sequence). This CDR3 is 16 amino acids long. The CDR3 region has the DNA TGTGCCAGCAGTTCCCTCCAGACAGGGTTATTCGAAAAACTGTTTTTT. Residues: CASSSLQTGLFEKLFF.

This chain joins TRBV5-6 and TRBJ2-7; D may correspond to TRBD1 or TRBD2 (5 bases each). The V gene's germline CDR1 is SGHDT and CDR2 YYEEEE. Trimming shortened V by 3 bases and J by 3 bases, and 10 bases separated the two germline ends. The CDR3 has 13 residues. The CDR3 DNA reads TGTGCCAGCAGCTGGGACGGTTACTACGAGCAGTACTTC. As protein: CASSWDGYYEQYF.

This clonotype was observed many times. The rearrangement uses TRBV5-5 and TRBJ1-5; possible D gene TRBD1, 5 bases. Germline V gene lookup returns CDR1 SGHKS and CDR2 YYEKEE (reference sequence). The V gene lost 0 bases and the J gene lost 3 bases, with 13 bases spanning the gap. The CDR3 length is 16 residues. CDR3 DNA sequence: TGTGCCAGCAGCTTGGAAGGGACCTACAACAATCAGCCCCAGCATTTT. Translating gives CASSLEGTYNNQPQHF.

The rearrangement joins TRBV5-1 to TRBJ2-7; no definite D call. V was pared by 0 bases and J by 5 bases, with 6 bases between. The CDR3 consists of 12 residues. Germline V gene data show CDR1 as SGHRS and CDR2 as YFSETQ. The CDR3, as DNA: TGCGCCAGCAGCTTGGGACTTCACGAGCAGTACTTC. This encodes CASSLGLHEQYF.

The genes are TRBV7-3 and TRBJ2-6; TRBD2 aligns across 14 bases. Trimming at V came to 4 bases and at J to 3 bases, leaving 8 bases not matched to a gene. There are 19 residues in the CDR3. From germline, CDR1 is SGHTA and CDR2 FQGTGA. As DNA, the CDR3 is TGTGCCAGCAGCTCGCCAGGACTAGCGGGGGGAGATGGGGCCAACGTCCTGACTTTC. Protein: CASSSPGLAGGDGANVLTF.

There are many counts of this clonotype. The chain combines TRBV5-6 with TRBJ1-1; D gene uncertain. The V gene's germline CDR1 is SGHDT and CDR2 YYEEEE. Trimming left V 0 bases short and J 1 base short, with 7 bases between. This CDR3 spans 14 amino acids. CDR3 nucleotide sequence: TGTGCCAGCAGCTTGGGAACAACGAACACTGAAGCTTTCTTT. As protein: CASSLGTTNTEAFF.

The gene calls are TRBV7-2 and TRBJ1-1, with D perhaps TRBD1 (6 bases). The length of the CDR3 is 14 residues. Germline V lookup: CDR1 SGHTA, CDR2 FQGNSA. V shed 5 bases and J shed 10 bases, with 20 bases lying between them. Written as DNA, the CDR3 is TGTGCCAGCAGCCCCGGGACAACCCCCTTCAGAGCTTTCTTT. Its translation: CASSPGTTPFRAFF.

This clonotype was seen a few times. The rearrangement joins TRBV19 to TRBJ2-1, with 11 bases aligning to TRBD2. Germline-derived CDR1 and CDR2 are LNHDA and SQIVND (reference sequence). The CDR3 runs 15 residues. With 5 bases clipped from V and 10 bases from J, the junction kept 10 bases outside the gene matches. CDR3 sequence (DNA): TGTGCCAGTAGTTGGAATAGCGGGAGGGCCGGGGAGCAGTTCTTC. This encodes CASSWNSGRAGEQFF. Variable domain in full (rest from reference TRBV19 and TRBJ2-1): DGGITQSPKYLFRKEGQNVTLSCEQNLNHDAMYWYRQDPGQGLRLIYYSQIVNDFQKGDIAEGYSVSREKKESFPLTVTSAQKNPTAFYLCASSWNSGRAGEQFFGPGTRLTVL.

The chain recombines TRBV12-3 or TRBV12-4 with TRBJ2-2; 8 bases are shared with TRBD1. The CDR3 covers 14 residues. V shed 7 bases, J shed 7 bases, and the junction held 8 bases outside the gene matches. Here the CDR3 DNA reads TGTGCCAGCAAACCCCAGGGGGCTAGCGGGGAGCTGTTTTTT. This sequence encodes CASKPQGASGELFF.

This clonotype was picked up a small number of times. V usage is TRBV6-5 and J usage is TRBJ2-2; D gene uncertain. The germline V and J ends were trimmed by 4 bases and 4 bases, with 16 bases remaining between them. This CDR3 contains 16 residues. Germline assignment: CDR1 MNHEY and CDR2 SVGAGI. The CDR3 is CASSSSRPKSTGELFF. Here the CDR3 DNA reads TGTGCCAGCAGTTCCAGTCGCCCCAAGTCCACCGGGGAGCTGTTTTTT.

J is TRBJ2-2 and V is TRBV12-3 or TRBV12-4; 9 positions agree with TRBD2. CDR3 length: 14 amino acids. J lost 7 bases, V lost 5 bases, and 5 bases had no gene match. The CDR3 nucleotides read TGTGCCAGCAGTCGCGGGAGGGTTGGCGGGGAGCTGTTTTTT. Its translation: CASSRGRVGGELFF.

This clonotype has at least ten counts. The rearrangement uses TRBV6-1 and TRBJ1-4; weak D call: TRBD1 (6 bases). Germline CDR1 is MNHNS and CDR2 is SASEGT. There are 17 residues in the CDR3. The V end was cut by 7 bases, the J end by 2 bases, with 20 bases between. The CDR3 loop reads CASTSKGGRSTNEKLFF. For the CDR3, the DNA is TGTGCCAGCACGTCAAAGGGGGGGCGGTCCACTAATGAAAAACTGTTTTTT.

The chain employs TRBV6-5 and TRBJ2-7, with 9 bases matching TRBD1. There are 15 residues in the CDR3. Germline V CDR1 and CDR2: MNHEY, SVGAGI. V shed 4 bases, J shed 2 bases, and the junction held 6 bases outside the gene matches. CDR3 loop: CASSSGQGIAYEQYF. CDR3 DNA: TGTGCCAGCAGTTCAGGACAGGGGATAGCCTACGAGCAGTACTTC.

V is TRBV18 and J is TRBJ2-3, with a weak D call TRBD1 (6 bases). Trimming removed 3 bases at V and 1 base at J, with 14 bases between. Germline CDR1 reads KGHSH; CDR2 reads LQKENI. The length of the CDR3 is 16 residues. The CDR3 sequence is CASSPGTPSRTDTQYF. CDR3 DNA: TGTGCCAGCTCACCTGGGACACCCTCGCGCACAGATACGCAGTATTTT.

The chain carries TRBV6-2 or TRBV6-3 and TRBJ2-7; 8 bases are shared with TRBD1. Germline loops: CDR1 MNHEY, CDR2 SVGEGT. This CDR3 is built from 14 residues. The ends lost 2 bases at V and 1 base at J; junction bases unmatched: 1. The CDR3 DNA sequence: TGTGCCAGCAGTTACAGGACAGGGTCCTACGAGCAGTACTTC. This translates into CASSYRTGSYEQYF.

The chain carries TRBV24-1 and TRBJ2-1; 7 bases fit TRBD1. J lost 4 bases, V lost 7 bases, and 6 bases had no gene match. CDR3 length: 14 residues. CDR1 is KGHDR and CDR2 is SFDVKD in the germline V gene. Here the CDR3 reads CATSTGQRYNEQFF. In nucleotides, the CDR3 is TGTGCCACCAGCACGGGACAGAGATACAATGAGCAGTTCTTC.

Points on this clonotype: This clone may be a read error of a much larger clone one base away. The CDR3 sequence: CSARGGRRARSYNSLLHF. In DNA, the CDR3 is TGCAGTGCTAGAGGTGGTCGTCGGGCCCGCTCCTATAATTCACTCCTCCACTTT. The chain combines TRBV20-1 with TRBJ1-6; D call uncertain. Germline V CDR1 and CDR2: DFQATT, SNEGSKA (reference sequence). The CDR3 runs to 18 residues.

The chain couples TRBV7-9 to TRBJ1-1; D is unresolved. The V gene's germline CDR1 is SEHNR and CDR2 FQNEAQ (reference sequence). The CDR3 runs 15 residues. The V and J ends lost 4 bases and 0 bases respectively, with 12 bases between them. This CDR3 reads CASSSLRTVNTEAFF. DNA for the CDR3: TGTGCCAGCAGCTCCCTGCGGACGGTGAACACTGAAGCTTTCTTT.

This clonotype was seen a handful of times. The DNA of the CDR3 is TGTGCCAGCAGTGGACCGGGACAGGGGGTCAATGAGCAGTTCTTC. Translation gives CASSGPGQGVNEQFF. The V call is TRBV2, the J call TRBJ2-1, with 11 bases aligning to TRBD1. CDR1 and CDR2 (germline): SNHLY, FYNNEI. With V trimmed by 4 bases and J by 6 bases, 5 bases remained unmatched. The CDR3 covers 15 residues.

The chain joins TRBV6-1 to TRBJ2-7; D uncertain. CDR3 length: 19 amino acids. The V end was cut by 0 bases, the J end by 4 bases, with 25 bases between. Germline-derived CDR1 and CDR2 are MNHNS and SASEGT. The CDR3 sequence: CASSEAPPWVRPLPYEQYF. As DNA, the CDR3 is TGTGCCAGCAGTGAAGCTCCCCCCTGGGTCAGACCCCTACCTTACGAGCAGTACTTC.

This clonotype was observed a few times. The J gene is TRBJ2-5, the V gene TRBV20-1, with 7 bases matching TRBD2. This CDR3 has 14 amino acids. CDR1 and CDR2 from the germline V gene are DFQATT and SNEGSKA (reference sequence). V was clipped by 5 bases and J by 2 bases; unmatched bases: 8. In DNA, the CDR3 is TGCAGTGCTCCGATCCTAGCGGAGCAAGAGACCCAGTACTTC. Its translation: CSAPILAEQETQYF.

This clonotype was observed a handful of times. V is TRBV29-1 and J is TRBJ1-4; D unresolved. The germline gives CDR1 SQVTM, CDR2 ANQGSEA. The CDR3 totals 14 residues. Trimming removed 4 bases from V and 1 base from J, with 10 bases in between. CDR3 DNA sequence: TGCAGCGTTGCGCAGGACCTAACTAATGAAAAACTGTTTTTT. Protein: CSVAQDLTNEKLFF.

The chain is built from TRBV14 and TRBJ2-1; D may be TRBD1 or TRBD2 (6 bases each). The CDR3 is made up of 15 amino acids. Trimming took off 4 bases at V and 6 bases at J, with 16 bases between the two ends. Germline CDR1 SGHDN, CDR2 FVKESK. In DNA form, the CDR3 reads TGTGCCAGCAGCCCCCCCGGGGGCTTGAGCAATGAGCAGTTCTTC. Amino acids: CASSPPGGLSNEQFF.

This clonotype has just a few counts. This chain connects TRBV12-3 or TRBV12-4 to TRBJ2-1; 7 bases map to TRBD1. The J segment lost 6 bases and the V segment lost 1 base, leaving 12 bases of the junction unmatched. The CDR3 length is 17 residues. The CDR3 DNA sequence: TGTGCCAGCAGTTTAGAGCTCCCAGGGGGTTGGGGCAATGAGCAGTTCTTC. Its translation is CASSLELPGGWGNEQFF.

This clonotype showed up just a few times. The J gene is TRBJ2-3, the V gene TRBV5-1, with D possibly being TRBD2 (6 bases). CDR3 size: 16 residues. V was trimmed by 4 bases and J by 4 bases, leaving 19 bases between them. The germline V gene encodes CDR1 SGHRS and CDR2 YFSETQ. The CDR3 is CASSLRGPPWADTQYF. Written as DNA, the CDR3 is TGCGCCAGCAGCCTGCGGGGACCGCCCTGGGCAGATACGCAGTATTTT.

In its sample, this clonotype was seen many times. The chain carries TRBV10-3 and TRBJ2-3; tentatively, D is TRBD1 (5 bases). CDR1 and CDR2 (germline): ENHRY, SYGVKD. The CDR3 loop spans 17 amino acids. V dropped 7 bases and J dropped 2 bases, with 22 bases sitting between them. The CDR3 DNA reads TGTGCCATCAAAGGGCAGGGCTTGAGCGAGAACACAGATACGCAGTATTTT. Encoded protein: CAIKGQGLSENTDTQYF.

The rearrangement links TRBV20-1 to TRBJ2-7; D is ambiguous. The germline V and J ends were trimmed by 5 bases and 1 base, with 18 bases remaining between them. Germline assignment: CDR1 DFQATT and CDR2 SNEGSKA (reference sequence). The CDR3 totals 15 residues. CDR3 sequence reads: CSAPLLGSSSYEQYF. The CDR3 nucleotides read TGCAGTGCTCCTCTTTTGGGTTCATCGTCCTACGAGCAGTACTTC.